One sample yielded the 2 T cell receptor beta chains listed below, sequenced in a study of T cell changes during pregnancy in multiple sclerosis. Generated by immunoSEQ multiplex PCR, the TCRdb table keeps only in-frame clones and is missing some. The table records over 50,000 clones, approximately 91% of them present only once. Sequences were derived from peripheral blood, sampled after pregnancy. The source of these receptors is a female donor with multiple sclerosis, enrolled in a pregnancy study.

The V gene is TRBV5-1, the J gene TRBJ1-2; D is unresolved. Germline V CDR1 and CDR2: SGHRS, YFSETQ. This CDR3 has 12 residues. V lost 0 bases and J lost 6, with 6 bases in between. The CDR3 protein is CASSLDRNGYTF. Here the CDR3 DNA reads TGCGCCAGCAGCTTGGACAGAAATGGCTACACCTTC.

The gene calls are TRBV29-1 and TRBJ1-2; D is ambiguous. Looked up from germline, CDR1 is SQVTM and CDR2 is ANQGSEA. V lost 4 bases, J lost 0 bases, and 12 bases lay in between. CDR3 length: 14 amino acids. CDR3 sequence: CSVVPPDTNYGYTF. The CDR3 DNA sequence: TGCAGCGTTGTACCCCCAGACACTAACTATGGCTACACCTTC.